A single sample gave rise to the 30 T cell receptor beta chains below, sequenced in a study of cytomegalovirus exposure and HLA in healthy donors (dated by TCRdb to the late 2010s). Receptor libraries were prepared by the immunoSEQ multiplex PCR assay. For the multiplex PCR, a mixture combining 60 forward primers for TCR Vbeta segments and 13 reverse primers for TCR Jbeta segments was used. What TCRdb holds here is the immuneACCESS table cut down to in-frame rearrangements. Part of the clones is not present; checked against another copy, under half of the missing clones reflect an unresolved V gene, and the others are unexplained. Within this sample are about 150,000 clones, with roughly 78% of them counted one time only. Jointly, the top ten make up approximately 3% of the sample. The sequenced sample was PBMCs. Receptors were obtained from a middle-aged woman in good health and CMV-seronegative.

This clone was counted between two and nine times. The J gene is TRBJ2-7, the V gene TRBV11-2, with a possible D match to TRBD2 (5 bases). This CDR3 is 15 amino acids long. V lost 7 bases to trimming and J lost 7 bases, with 23 bases between them. The germline V gene has CDR1 SGHAT and CDR2 FQNNGV. This CDR3 is CASIVTGIPSGEQYF. Written as DNA, the CDR3 is TGTGCCAGCATCGTCACCGGGATCCCCAGTGGGGAGCAGTACTTC.

The chain couples TRBV6-6 to TRBJ2-5, with D perhaps TRBD1 (6 bases). Germline V gene lookup returns CDR1 MNHNY and CDR2 SVGAGI (reference sequence). V lost 2 bases and J 0 bases, leaving 10 bases between the germline ends. This CDR3 contains 15 residues. The CDR3 DNA reads TGTGCCAGCAGTTACCCGAACAGGGACCAAGAGACCCAGTACTTC. Translating it yields CASSYPNRDQETQYF.

This chain connects TRBV4-2 to TRBJ2-1, with TRBD2 as a possible D gene (5 bases). Per germline, CDR1 LGHNA and CDR2 YNFKEQ. The CDR3 contains 16 residues. V lost 4 bases and J lost 7, with 20 bases in between. The DNA of the CDR3 is TGTGCCAGCAGCCTAGGTGGACCGGGATCGAGTAATGAGCAGTTCTTC. This sequence encodes CASSLGGPGSSNEQFF.

This chain connects TRBV2 to TRBJ2-4; 8 nucleotides align to TRBD2. J lost 1 base, V lost 1 base, and 12 bases had no gene match. This CDR3 has 19 amino acids. Germline V lookup: CDR1 SNHLY, CDR2 FYNNEI. The DNA of the CDR3 is TGTGCCAGCAGTGAAGTTGAGCGGGGGCGTCTTCTGGCCAAAAACATTCAGTACTTC. Its translation: CASSEVERGRLLAKNIQYF.

V usage is TRBV19 and J usage is TRBJ1-2; 7 nucleotides align to TRBD1. J gave up 7 bases and V 3 bases, and 8 bases lay outside the gene matches. The CDR3 loop spans 14 amino acids. Looked up from germline, CDR1 is LNHDA and CDR2 is SQIVND (reference sequence). CDR3 region: CASSMILGGRGYTF. The CDR3 nucleotides are TGTGCCAGTAGTATGATTCTAGGGGGCCGTGGCTACACCTTC.

The chain carries TRBV19 and TRBJ2-1; 9 nucleotides align to TRBD1. The V and J ends lost 6 bases and 7 bases, in that order; junction bases with no gene match: 4. The V gene's germline CDR1 is LNHDA and CDR2 SQIVND (reference sequence). The CDR3 consists of 13 residues. The CDR3 reads CASRGQGWNEQFF. CDR3 nucleotide sequence: TGTGCCAGTAGGGGACAGGGTTGGAATGAGCAGTTCTTC.

With regard to this clone: One junction end does not reproduce the germline sequence, and a read error may be involved. This chain connects TRBV7-9 to TRBJ2-7, with 9 bases fitting TRBD1. Per the germline V gene, CDR1 is SEHNR and CDR2 is FQNEAQ (reference sequence). This CDR3 contains 13 residues. Here the CDR3 reads CSSGTGSTYEQYF. The CDR3 coding sequence is TGTTCCAGCGGGACAGGGAGCACCTACGAGCAGTACTTC.

This chain connects TRBV4-1 to TRBJ2-1; 9 nucleotides line up with TRBD1. Germline loops: CDR1 MGHRA, CDR2 YSYEKL. Trimming removed 0 bases from V and 6 bases from J; junction bases left unmatched: 6. The CDR3 is 16 residues long. CDR3 protein: CASSQDRGTGFNEQFF. In DNA form, the CDR3 reads TGCGCCAGCAGCCAAGATCGTGGGACAGGGTTCAATGAGCAGTTCTTC.

This chain uses TRBV7-2 with TRBJ2-1; the D is unclear. Trimming shortened V by 5 bases and J by 4 bases, and 12 bases separated the two germline ends. The CDR3 covers 14 residues. Germline lookup yields CDR1 SGHTA and CDR2 FQGNSA. CDR3 nucleotide sequence: TGTGCCAGCAGCCTGACAACAGTTTACAATGAGCAGTTCTTC. Its translation is CASSLTTVYNEQFF.

The rearrangement links TRBV19 to TRBJ1-5, with 7 bases that match TRBD1. Germline V lookup: CDR1 LNHDA, CDR2 SQIVND (reference sequence). The CDR3 contains 15 residues. The trim removed 5 bases at V and 0 bases at J, leaving 4 bases unmatched. CDR3 loop: CASSVTGVSNQPQHF. The CDR3 bases are TGTGCCAGTAGTGTTACAGGGGTTAGCAATCAGCCCCAGCATTTT.

The chain carries TRBV11-2 and TRBJ1-2; D gene uncertain. CDR3 size: 14 residues. Trimming took 1 base from V and 2 from J, leaving 8 bases between them. Germline CDR1 and CDR2: SGHAT and FQNNGV. The CDR3, as DNA: TGTGCCAGCAGCTTAGGTCGGGAGAACTATGGCTACACCTTC. It encodes CASSLGRENYGYTF.

The chain recombines TRBV6-5 with TRBJ2-3, with D tentatively TRBD1 (6 bases). This CDR3 spans 14 amino acids. Trimming took off 4 bases at V and 4 bases at J, with 12 bases between the two ends. Germline CDR1 and CDR2: MNHEY and SVGAGI. The CDR3 nucleotides read TGTGCCAGCAGTTTAGGACAGCTTCCAGATACGCAGTATTTT. Its protein product is CASSLGQLPDTQYF.

The V call is TRBV7-2, the J call TRBJ1-3, with a weak D call TRBD1 (6 bases). This CDR3 comprises 14 residues. Deletions cut 4 bases from V and 4 bases from J, with 11 bases between. Germline loops: CDR1 SGHTA, CDR2 FQGNSA. CDR3 region: CASSYSGDGNTIYF. DNA of the CDR3: TGTGCCAGCAGCTATTCAGGGGACGGAAACACCATATATTTT.

The J gene is TRBJ1-2, the V gene TRBV6-5, with D unclear. Germline V gene sequence: CDR1 MNHEY, CDR2 SVGAGI. CDR3 length: 13 residues. V dropped 9 bases and J dropped 4 bases, with 15 bases sitting between them. CDR3 nucleotides: TGTGCCAGTCGTCTAGGAAGTTTCTATGGCTACACCTTC. Translating gives CASRLGSFYGYTF.

This sequence joins TRBV10-1 and TRBJ2-5, with a possible D match to TRBD2 (6 bases). Matching the DNA end better, TRBJ2-7 makes the J call doubtful. The germline gives CDR1 WNHNN, CDR2 SYGVQD (reference sequence). This CDR3 region has 16 residues. The DNA of the CDR3 is TGCGCCAGCAGTGAGTCCGGGGGAGCTGGTTTGTACGAGCAGTACTTC. Encoded protein: CASSESGGAGLYEQYF.

This clone has a handful of counts. V and J are TRBV4-1 and TRBJ1-4; 8 bases line up with TRBD1. The length of the CDR3 is 17 residues. J was trimmed by 1 base and V by 6 bases; bases with no gene match: 10. Germline V gives CDR1 MGHRA, CDR2 YSYEKL. CDR3 DNA sequence: TGCGCCAGCAGAGGACAGGGTAGAAAAGGAACTAATGAAAAACTGTTTTTT. Protein sequence: CASRGQGRKGTNEKLFF.

The V call is TRBV7-2, the J call TRBJ2-5; D is possibly TRBD1 (8 bases). Near its end, the DNA agrees better with TRBJ2-7, so the J call may be wrong. The germline V gene encodes CDR1 SGHTA and CDR2 FQGNSA. The CDR3 spans 15 residues. CDR3: CASSFRTGREYEQYF. CDR3 nucleotides: TGTGCCAGCAGCTTCCGGACAGGGAGGGAATACGAGCAGTACTTC.

The rearrangement links TRBV28 to TRBJ1-1; 10 nucleotides line up with TRBD1. Germline trimming cut 4 bases from V and 11 bases from J; bases unmatched to any gene: 7. In germline, CDR1 is MDHEN, CDR2 SYDVKM. The length of the CDR3 is 13 residues. The CDR3 loop reads CASSSGQGNVAFF. CDR3 DNA sequence: TGTGCCAGCAGTTCGGGACAGGGGAATGTCGCTTTCTTT. Full variable domain (rest looked up from reference TRBV28 and TRBJ1-1): DVKVTQSSRYLVKRTGEKVFLECVQDMDHENMFWYRQDPGLGLRLIYFSYDVKMKEKGDIPEGYSVSREKKERFSLILESASTNQTSMYLCASSSGQGNVAFFGQGTRLTVV.

CDR3 DNA sequence: TGCGCCAGCAGCCAAGGTAGTTTTGACACCCCTTGGCCCCAGCATTTT. Its translation is CASSQGSFDTPWPQHF. The chain joins TRBV4-1 to TRBJ1-5; the D is unclear. V lost 1 base and J lost 9, with 19 bases in between. The CDR3 consists of 16 residues. Germline V gene lookup returns CDR1 MGHRA and CDR2 YSYEKL.

The chain combines TRBV7-8 with TRBJ1-2; the match to TRBD1 covers 8 bases. The CDR3 is 13 residues long. The V gene end was trimmed by 5 bases and the J gene end by 8 bases; junction bases not matched to a gene: 7. Germline CDR1 reads SGHVS; CDR2 reads FQNEAQ. CDR3 bases: TGTGCCAGCAGCCCTAGGACAGGGTACGGCTACACCTTC. Residues: CASSPRTGYGYTF.

CDR3 residues: CASSSRDSYNSPLHF. DNA for the CDR3: TGTGCCAGCAGTTCCCGGGACAGTTATAATTCACCCCTCCACTTT. The chain is built from TRBV27 and TRBJ1-6, with 7 nucleotides matching TRBD1. With V trimmed by 4 bases and J by 4 bases, 4 bases remained unmatched. CDR1 and CDR2 (germline): MNHEY, SMNVEV (reference sequence). This CDR3 region has 15 residues.

This chain uses TRBV7-3 with TRBJ1-4; D is unclear. The CDR3 runs 15 residues. Trimming left V 1 base short and J 6 bases short, with 12 bases between. Looked up from germline, CDR1 is SGHTA and CDR2 is FQGTGA. The CDR3 sequence: CASSLNGIGDEKLFF. The CDR3 bases are TGTGCCAGCAGCTTAAACGGGATAGGCGATGAAAAACTGTTTTTT.

The chain recombines TRBV7-9 with TRBJ1-1; D is possibly TRBD1 (5 bases). There are 18 residues in the CDR3. Trimming shortened V by 1 base and J by 0 bases, and 18 bases separated the two germline ends. CDR1 and CDR2 (germline): SEHNR, FQNEAQ (reference sequence). The DNA of the CDR3 is TGTGCCAGCAGCTTAGAGAACATACGGGCAGGGTTGAACACTGAAGCTTTCTTT. Protein sequence: CASSLENIRAGLNTEAFF.

The chain couples TRBV5-6 to TRBJ1-6; the D is unclear. The V end was cut by 3 bases, the J end by 5 bases, with 12 bases between. This CDR3 is built from 15 residues. Germline V gene data show CDR1 as SGHDT and CDR2 as YYEEEE. CDR3 sequence: CASSYLRTDNSPLHF. CDR3 coding DNA: TGTGCCAGCAGCTACTTACGTACAGATAATTCACCCCTCCACTTT.

V usage is TRBV2 and J usage is TRBJ1-6; 8 bases fit TRBD1. Trimming at V came to 4 bases and at J to 7 bases, leaving 3 bases not matched to a gene. The length of the CDR3 is 14 residues. Per the germline V gene, CDR1 is SNHLY and CDR2 is FYNNEI. CDR3 nucleotides: TGTGCCAGCAGTGGGAGGACAGGGAATTCACCCCTCCACTTT. Its protein is CASSGRTGNSPLHF.

This clone was detected only once. This rearrangement joins TRBV6-1 to TRBJ1-1; TRBD1 aligns across 7 bases. V gave up 5 bases and J gave up 11 bases; unmatched junction bases: 17. This CDR3 has 15 residues. CDR1 MNHNS and CDR2 SASEGT come from the germline V gene. CDR3 nucleotides: TGTGCCAGCAGTTTAGGGAACCGGGGACAGTTGGATGCTTTCTTT. Translating gives CASSLGNRGQLDAFF.

The CDR3 region has the DNA TGTGCCAGCAGCGGACAGGCGTTCTCTGGAAACACCATATATTTT. As protein: CASSGQAFSGNTIYF. V gene TRBV11-2 combines with J gene TRBJ1-3, with 7 bases matching TRBD1. Germline loops: CDR1 SGHAT, CDR2 FQNNGV. The V and J ends lost 5 bases and 0 bases, in that order; junction bases with no gene match: 4. The CDR3 has 15 residues.

The chain joins TRBV6-7 to TRBJ2-3; TRBD2 matches at 9 bases. TRBV6-7 is an ORF for which the function is uncertain. V dropped 2 bases and J dropped 2; count of bases not matched to a gene: 5. The CDR3 has 16 residues. The CDR3, as DNA: TGTGCCAGCAGTTACCCGACTAGCGGATACACAGATACGCAGTATTTT. It encodes CASSYPTSGYTDTQYF.

This chain connects TRBV4-1 to TRBJ2-1, with 11 bases lining up with TRBD2. CDR3 length: 16 amino acids. V trimming: 1 base; J trimming: 2 bases; junction bases outside the gene matches: 1. The germline CDR1 and CDR2 sequences are MGHRA and YSYEKL. The CDR3 here is CASSQVTSGAYNEQFF. In DNA, the CDR3 is TGCGCCAGCAGCCAAGTGACTAGCGGGGCCTACAATGAGCAGTTCTTC.

The CDR3 region has the DNA TGCAGCGTTAGGGTTACAGGGGTAGGTAAAGCTGAAGCTTTCTTT. Translation gives CSVRVTGVGKAEAFF. The V call is TRBV29-1, the J call TRBJ1-1, with 7 bases matching TRBD1. The CDR3 contains 15 residues. Trimming took 5 bases from V and 6 from J; bases not matched to a gene: 15. The germline CDR1 and CDR2 sequences are SQVTM and ANQGSEA.